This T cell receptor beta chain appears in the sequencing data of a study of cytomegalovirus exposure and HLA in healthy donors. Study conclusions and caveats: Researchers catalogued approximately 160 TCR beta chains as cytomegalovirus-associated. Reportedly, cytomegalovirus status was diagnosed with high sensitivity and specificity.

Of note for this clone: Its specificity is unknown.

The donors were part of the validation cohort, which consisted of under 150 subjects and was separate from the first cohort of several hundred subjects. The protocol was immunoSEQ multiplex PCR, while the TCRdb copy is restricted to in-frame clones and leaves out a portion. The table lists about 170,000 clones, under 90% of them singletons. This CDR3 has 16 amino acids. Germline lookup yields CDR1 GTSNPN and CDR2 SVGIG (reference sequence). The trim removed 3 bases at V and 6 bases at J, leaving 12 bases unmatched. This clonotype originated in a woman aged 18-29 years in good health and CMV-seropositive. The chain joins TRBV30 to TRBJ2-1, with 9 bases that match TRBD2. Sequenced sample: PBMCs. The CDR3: CAWRGLLAGDGNEQFF. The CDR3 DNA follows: TGTGCCTGGAGAGGTCTCTTAGCGGGGGATGGCAATGAGCAGTTCTTC. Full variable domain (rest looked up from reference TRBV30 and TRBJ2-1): SQTIHQWPATLVQPVGSPLSLECTVEGTSNPNLYWYRQAAGRGLQLLFYSVGIGQISSEVPQNLSASRPQDRQFILSSKKLLLSDSGFYLCAWRGLLAGDGNEQFFGPGTRLTVL.